These T cell receptor beta chains were read from a single sample in a study of blood T cell repertoires in COVID-19. Only in-frame clones appear in the TCRdb table, and some are missing; sequencing was by immunoSEQ multiplex PCR. Of roughly 330,000 clones detected, more than 75% appear once; the ten largest clones hold under 5.5%. Sequencing input: PBMCs or T cells enriched from blood (not recorded which). These receptors originate from a woman aged 25 to 39 who had recovered from COVID-19. Each CDR3 is given with its conserved first and last residue. Each record gives: V gene, D gene, clone size, J gene, CDR3 DNA, CDR3 protein. A D gene is named only where the DNA matches it firmly. The listing skips clone size in some rows; elsewhere it reads once, few, many or a size class.

V gene: TRBV2
D gene: TRBD1
clone size: few
J gene: TRBJ2-3
CDR3 DNA: TGTGCCAGCAGTCCGGGACAGGGATACACAGATACGCAGTATTTT
CDR3 protein: CASSPGQGYTDTQYF

V gene: TRBV6-2/TRBV6-3
D gene: -
clone size: -
J gene: TRBJ1-5
CDR3 DNA: TGTGCCAGCAGTACCCAAAGAGGACAGCCCCAGCATTTT
CDR3 protein: CASSTQRGQPQHF

V gene: TRBV19
D gene: TRBD1
clone size: -
J gene: TRBJ2-7
CDR3 DNA: TGTGCCAGTAGTTTTGGACAGGGGTCCTACGAGCAGTACTTC
CDR3 protein: CASSFGQGSYEQYF

V gene: TRBV20-1
D gene: -
clone size: -
J gene: TRBJ1-1
CDR3 DNA: TGCAGTGCTTACTCCCCCCCTGAAGCTTTCTTT
CDR3 protein: CSAYSPPEAFF

V gene: TRBV20-1
D gene: -
clone size: -
J gene: TRBJ1-1
CDR3 DNA: TGCAGTGCTAGTTCTACAAACCGGGCTGAAGCTTTCTTT
CDR3 protein: CSASSTNRAEAFF

V gene: TRBV5-8
D gene: TRBD1
clone size: -
J gene: TRBJ1-4
CDR3 DNA: TGTGCCAGCAGCGCCAACAGGGGGTTGGGTGAAAAACTGTTTTTT
CDR3 protein: CASSANRGLGEKLFF

V gene: TRBV24-1
D gene: TRBD1
clone size: few
J gene: TRBJ1-2
CDR3 DNA: TGTGCCACCAGTGATTCTCCGGGACAGGGGGGTGAGGGCTACACCTTC
CDR3 protein: CATSDSPGQGGEGYTF

V gene: TRBV7-2
D gene: -
clone size: -
J gene: TRBJ1-6
CDR3 DNA: TGTGCCAGCAGCCCCACCCAGGGCGGCGTACGGTCACCCCTCCACTTT
CDR3 protein: CASSPTQGGVRSPLHF

V gene: TRBV27
D gene: TRBD1
clone size: few
J gene: TRBJ1-4
CDR3 DNA: TGTGCCAGCAGTCCACGACAGGGACGAGAAAAACTGTTTTTT
CDR3 protein: CASSPRQGREKLFF

V gene: TRBV19
D gene: TRBD1
clone size: -
J gene: TRBJ1-1
CDR3 DNA: TGTGCCAGTAGTATAGATTGGGACAGCAACATGAACACTGAAGCTTTCTTT
CDR3 protein: CASSIDWDSNMNTEAFF

V gene: TRBV5-5
D gene: -
clone size: -
J gene: TRBJ2-7
CDR3 DNA: TGTGCCAGCAGCTTGGGAGGCAGTCCCTACGAGCAGTACTTC
CDR3 protein: CASSLGGSPYEQYF

V gene: TRBV19
D gene: -
clone size: -
J gene: TRBJ2-7
CDR3 DNA: TGTGCCAGTAGCCAAGGCGGATTAGTCTACGAGCAGTACTTC
CDR3 protein: CASSQGGLVYEQYF

V gene: TRBV5-1
D gene: -
clone size: once
J gene: TRBJ1-1
CDR3 DNA: TGCGCCAGCAGCTTCGGACCGGGGGAAGCTTTCTTT
CDR3 protein: CASSFGPGEAFF

V gene: TRBV4-1
D gene: -
clone size: -
J gene: TRBJ1-1
CDR3 DNA: TGCGCCAGCAGCCAGTGGCAGATGAACACTGAAGCTTTCTTT
CDR3 protein: CASSQWQMNTEAFF

V gene: TRBV18
D gene: -
clone size: -
J gene: TRBJ1-1
CDR3 DNA: TGTGCCAGCTCAATCCAGTTGAACACTGAAGCTTTCTTT
CDR3 protein: CASSIQLNTEAFF

V gene: TRBV20-1
D gene: -
clone size: -
J gene: TRBJ1-1
CDR3 DNA: TGCAGTGCTAGTAGGTATAGGGCAGGGCGGTACACTGAAGCTTTCTTT
CDR3 protein: CSASRYRAGRYTEAFF

V gene: TRBV12-3/TRBV12-4
D gene: -
clone size: few
J gene: TRBJ1-5
CDR3 DNA: TGTGCCAGCAGTCAAAGGAGACAGCCCCAGCATTTT
CDR3 protein: CASSQRRQPQHF